These T cell receptor beta chains were read from a single sample in a study of shared clonotypes between healthy human individuals. Method: immunoSEQ multiplex PCR; TCRdb's copy keeps in-frame clones and lacks some. The table lists under 2.5 million clones, about 90% of them singletons. Input material: naive CD4+ T cells from PBMCs. The receptor set was obtained from a man between 18 and 35 years old in good health. Some clones in this sample may be carry-over from other donors' samples. Both conserved end residues are part of each CDR3. The order of the fields is J gene, V gene, CDR3 protein.

J gene: TRBJ1-1; V gene: TRBV11-3; CDR3 protein: CASSEGMNTEAFF
J gene: TRBJ2-5; V gene: TRBV5-1; CDR3 protein: CASSPIAGVETQYF
J gene: TRBJ1-1; V gene: TRBV5-4; CDR3 protein: CASRDRGSTEAFF
J gene: TRBJ2-1; V gene: TRBV19; CDR3 protein: CASSLVMGQTVGFF
J gene: TRBJ1-5; V gene: TRBV4-1; CDR3 protein: CASSQGGGGNQPQHF
J gene: TRBJ2-3; V gene: TRBV9; CDR3 protein: CASSVAGEDTQYF
J gene: TRBJ2-6; V gene: TRBV29-1; CDR3 protein: CSVGPGRSSSGANVLTF
J gene: TRBJ2-1; V gene: TRBV18; CDR3 protein: CASSPGRIYNEQFF
J gene: TRBJ2-7; V gene: TRBV11-1; CDR3 protein: CASSVRVVAQEQYF
J gene: TRBJ1-1; V gene: TRBV7-9; CDR3 protein: CASSSDMWAKRYTEAFF
J gene: TRBJ1-2; V gene: TRBV19; CDR3 protein: CASSIDLGHPANVYTF
J gene: TRBJ2-1; V gene: TRBV2; CDR3 protein: CASTLDGLAGPGGEFF
J gene: TRBJ1-2; V gene: TRBV27; CDR3 protein: CASSLSRGLYGYTF
J gene: TRBJ1-1; V gene: TRBV6-6; CDR3 protein: CASSPPRVVVNTEAFF